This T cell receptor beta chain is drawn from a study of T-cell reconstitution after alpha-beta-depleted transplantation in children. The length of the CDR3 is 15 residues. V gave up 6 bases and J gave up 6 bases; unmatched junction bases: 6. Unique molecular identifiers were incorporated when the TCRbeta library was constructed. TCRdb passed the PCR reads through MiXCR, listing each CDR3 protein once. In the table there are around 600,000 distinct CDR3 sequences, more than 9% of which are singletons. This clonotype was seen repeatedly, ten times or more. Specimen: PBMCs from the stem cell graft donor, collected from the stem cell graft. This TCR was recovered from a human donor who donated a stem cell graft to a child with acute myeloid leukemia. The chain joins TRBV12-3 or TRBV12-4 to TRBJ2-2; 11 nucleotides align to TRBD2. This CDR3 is CASRDSGRGAGELFF. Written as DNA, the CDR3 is TGTGCCAGCAGGGATAGCGGGAGGGGAGCCGGGGAGCTGTTTTTT.